Below are 28 T cell receptor beta chains sequenced from a single sample in a study of identical twins. TCRdb itself ran the 5' RACE reads through MiXCR, one entry per CDR3 protein. The repertoire holds about 890,000 distinct CDR3 sequences, with 9% to 15% as singletons. The same sample was also studied in work on yellow fever vaccine responses in identical twins.

What was sequenced was PBMCs. These receptors came from a young woman in good health.

This clonotype has a handful of counts. The chain is built from TRBV20-1 and TRBJ1-5; TRBD1 matches at 8 bases. Per the germline V gene, CDR1 is DFQATT and CDR2 is SNEGSKA (reference sequence). Trimming cost V 0 bases and J 0 bases; bases outside gene matches: 10. This CDR3 contains 18 residues. DNA of the CDR3: TGCAGTGCTAGAGACCGGCGGACAGGGTGGGGTAGCAATCAGCCCCAGCATTTT. Translated: CSARDRRTGWGSNQPQHF.

The V gene is TRBV12-3 or TRBV12-4, the J gene TRBJ2-1; unclear D gene. Trimming removed 3 bases from V and 2 bases from J, with 17 bases in between. The CDR3 covers 17 residues. The CDR3 nucleotides are TGTGCCAGCAGTTTCGATTACGGGTCTCCCCCCTACAATGAGCAGTTCTTC. It yields the protein CASSFDYGSPPYNEQFF.

The CDR3 nucleotides read TGCGCCAGCAGCCCCTCCGTTATGGGCGAGCAGTACGTC. Translated, it gives CASSPSVMGEQYV. V gene TRBV5-1 combines with J gene TRBJ2-7; D is undetermined. Trimming pared 4 bases from V and 6 bases from J, leaving 14 bases between. CDR1 is SGHRS and CDR2 is YFSETQ in the germline V gene. This CDR3 comprises 13 residues.

This chain links TRBV6-1 with TRBJ2-5, with a weak D call TRBD1 (6 bases). V was trimmed by 1 base and J by 4 bases, leaving 16 bases between them. CDR1 and CDR2 from the germline V gene are MNHNS and SASEGT. CDR3 length: 16 residues. The DNA of the CDR3 is TGTGCCAGCAGTGAAGAGACAAGCACAGGGTTAGAGACCCAGTACTTC. Its protein product is CASSEETSTGLETQYF.

The chain has TRBV29-1 and TRBJ2-4, with D unclear. V lost 7 bases to trimming and J lost 10 bases, with 17 bases between them. Per the germline V gene, CDR1 is SQVTM and CDR2 is ANQGSEA. CDR3 length: 12 amino acids. This CDR3 reads CSAASISEIQYF. For the CDR3, the DNA is TGCAGCGCCGCCTCAATAAGCGAAATTCAGTACTTC.

The V gene is TRBV2, the J gene TRBJ2-5; tentative D call: TRBD2 (7 bases). V lost 6 bases and J lost 2, with 16 bases in between. The CDR3 has 15 residues. Germline lookup yields CDR1 SNHLY and CDR2 FYNNEI. CDR3: CASSKRGEGQETQYF. The CDR3, as DNA: TGTGCCAGCAGCAAGAGGGGGGAGGGACAAGAGACCCAGTACTTC.

This clonotype was detected ten times or more. This rearrangement joins TRBV6-1 to TRBJ2-4, with 8 positions matching TRBD2. The germline V gene has CDR1 MNHNS and CDR2 SASEGT. The CDR3 contains 17 residues. Germline trimming cut 0 bases from V and 0 bases from J; bases unmatched to any gene: 4. CDR3 nucleotide sequence: TGTGCCAGCAGTGAAGCAGGAGCGGGAGCAGCCAAAAACATTCAGTACTTC. Translation: CASSEAGAGAAKNIQYF.

The chain recombines TRBV5-1 with TRBJ1-1; TRBD1 is a possible D gene (5 bases). CDR1 SGHRS and CDR2 YFSETQ come from the germline V gene. CDR3 length equals 16 residues. Trimming removed 4 bases from V and 3 bases from J, with 19 bases in between. The CDR3 here is CASSTSYRQGDTEAFF. In DNA, the CDR3 is TGCGCCAGCAGCACATCTTACAGGCAAGGGGACACTGAAGCTTTCTTT.

This clonotype was picked up many times. V usage is TRBV25-1 and J usage is TRBJ2-3; D might be TRBD1 or TRBD2, each matching 5 bases. Germline loops: CDR1 MGHDK, CDR2 SYGVNS. This CDR3 has 18 residues. V dropped 0 bases and J dropped 0 bases, with 16 bases sitting between them. The DNA for the CDR3 is TGTGCCAGCAGTGAATATCCGGGACGGGGCTTTAGCACAGATACGCAGTATTTT. This encodes CASSEYPGRGFSTDTQYF.

The genes are TRBV20-1 and TRBJ1-2, with unresolved D. V dropped 0 bases and J dropped 2 bases, with 4 bases sitting between them. This CDR3 is built from 12 residues. The germline V gene has CDR1 DFQATT and CDR2 SNEGSKA (reference sequence). The CDR3 sequence: CSAREGNYGYTF. The CDR3 DNA reads as TGCAGTGCTAGAGAGGGGAACTATGGCTACACCTTC.

There are a few counts of this clonotype. This chain connects TRBV7-9 to TRBJ2-5; weak D call: TRBD1 (5 bases). From germline, CDR1 is SEHNR and CDR2 FQNEAQ (reference sequence). Trimming stripped 5 bases from V and 5 bases from J, with 12 bases between. This CDR3 region has 13 residues. The CDR3 is CASSEQVRETQYF. The CDR3 DNA reads as TGTGCCAGCAGCGAACAGGTGCGGGAGACCCAGTACTTC. The entire variable domain, with the rest obtained from reference TRBV7-9 and TRBJ2-5, is as follows: DTGVSQNPRHKITKRGQNVTFRCDPISEHNRLYWYRQTLGQGPEFLTYFQNEAQLEKSRLLSDRFSAERPKGSFSTLEIQRTEQGDSAMYLCASSEQVRETQYFGPGTRLLVL.

This clonotype was counted only a few times. V usage is TRBV7-6 and J usage is TRBJ1-6; 10 bases match TRBD1. Germline CDR1 SGHVS, CDR2 FNYEAQ. The CDR3 has 16 amino acids. The junction had 4 bases not matched to a gene; V was cut back by 1 base and J by 7 bases. The CDR3 region is CASSLVGGQGNSPLHF. CDR3 sequence (DNA): TGTGCCAGCAGCTTAGTCGGGGGACAGGGGAATTCACCCCTCCACTTT.

V usage is TRBV5-1 and J usage is TRBJ1-6, with D unclear. The germline CDR1 and CDR2 sequences are SGHRS and YFSETQ. CDR3 length equals 13 residues. Trimming removed 0 bases from V and 11 bases from J, with 9 bases in between. CDR3 protein: CASSLAAETPLHF. In DNA form, the CDR3 reads TGCGCCAGCAGCTTGGCCGCGGAGACACCCCTCCACTTT. The complete variable domain, with remaining parts taken from reference TRBV5-1 and TRBJ1-6, reads KAGVTQTPRYLIKTRGQQVTLSCSPISGHRSVSWYQQTPGQGLQFLFEYFSETQRNKGNFPGRFSGRQFSNSRSEMNVSTLELGDSALYLCASSLAAETPLHFGNGTRLTVT.

The chain joins TRBV12-3 or TRBV12-4 to TRBJ2-1; 10 nucleotides line up with TRBD1. The CDR3 has 14 amino acids. V was pared by 7 bases and J by 5 bases, with 5 bases of the junction left unmatched. The CDR3 DNA follows: TGTGCCAGCAATTTGGGGACAGGGGACAATGAGCAGTTCTTC. Its translation is CASNLGTGDNEQFF.

Many counts were recorded for this clonotype. The rearrangement uses TRBV7-9 and TRBJ2-2, with 9 positions matching TRBD1. J was trimmed by 4 bases and V by 2 bases; bases with no gene match: 2. CDR3 length: 15 amino acids. CDR1 SEHNR and CDR2 FQNEAQ come from the germline V gene (reference sequence). The CDR3 reads CASSLRTGATGELFF. In nucleotides, the CDR3 is TGTGCCAGCAGCTTACGGACAGGGGCCACCGGGGAGCTGTTTTTT.

This clonotype has just a few counts. This rearrangement joins TRBV18 to TRBJ2-3; D remains unclear. V lost 5 bases and J lost 4, with 4 bases in between. Per germline, CDR1 KGHSH and CDR2 LQKENI. This CDR3 is built from 11 residues. CDR3 protein: CASSVPDTQYF. The CDR3 DNA is TGTGCCAGCTCAGTCCCAGATACGCAGTATTTT.

This rearrangement joins TRBV6-1 to TRBJ1-2; no clear D gene. V lost 3 bases and J 5 bases, leaving 10 bases between the germline ends. The CDR3 is 13 residues long. Germline V lookup: CDR1 MNHNS, CDR2 SASEGT. In DNA form, the CDR3 reads TGTGCCAGCAGTGAGGCAGTCACTTATGGCTACACCTTC. The encoded protein is CASSEAVTYGYTF.

About this clonotype: This may be a read error: a much more frequent sequence differs by one nucleotide. The rearrangement links TRBV10-3 to TRBJ1-5, with 9 bases that match TRBD1. Germline V CDR1 and CDR2: ENHRY, SYGVKD. The CDR3 has 14 residues. V shed 4 bases, J shed 2 bases, and the junction held 0 bases outside the gene matches. The CDR3 loop reads CAISGTGGNQPQHF. DNA for the CDR3: TGTGCCATCAGTGGGACAGGGGGCAATCAGCCCCAGCATTTT.

This chain uses TRBV20-1 with TRBJ2-5; 7 positions agree with TRBD2. The ends lost 5 bases at V and 5 bases at J; junction bases unmatched: 11. Germline CDR1 and CDR2: DFQATT and SNEGSKA (reference sequence). The length of the CDR3 is 14 residues. The chain's CDR3 is CSAGLAAAGETQYF. CDR3 nucleotide sequence: TGCAGTGCTGGGCTAGCGGCGGCGGGGGAGACCCAGTACTTC.

A few counts support this clonotype. The rearrangement uses TRBV4-1 and TRBJ2-1; D is undetermined. From germline, CDR1 is MGHRA and CDR2 YSYEKL. The V and J ends lost 0 bases and 0 bases respectively, with 12 bases between them. CDR3 length equals 17 residues. The DNA of the CDR3 is TGCGCCAGCAGCCAAGATCCCCCTCCGAGCTCCTACAATGAGCAGTTCTTC. This translates into CASSQDPPPSSYNEQFF.

The chain links TRBV20-1 to TRBJ2-1, with TRBD2 matching 7 bases. There are 14 residues in the CDR3. Unmatched junction bases numbered 5, after V lost 6 bases and J lost 0 bases. Germline V gene sequence: CDR1 DFQATT, CDR2 SNEGSKA (reference sequence). CDR3 in amino acids: CSASGTGSYNEQFF. CDR3 sequence (DNA): TGCAGTGCCAGCGGGACGGGCTCCTACAATGAGCAGTTCTTC.

This clonotype has more than one count but fewer than ten. This chain connects TRBV9 to TRBJ2-2, with D perhaps matching TRBD2 (6 bases). The CDR3 has 17 residues. CDR1 SGDLS and CDR2 YYNGEE come from the germline V gene. V lost 0 bases and J 5 bases, leaving 17 bases between the germline ends. The chain's CDR3 is CASSVAPVGSGTGELFF. Here the CDR3 DNA reads TGTGCCAGCAGCGTAGCGCCGGTCGGGAGCGGAACCGGGGAGCTGTTTTTT.

This chain uses TRBV5-1 with TRBJ2-5; TRBD2 aligns across 10 bases. The CDR3 has 17 residues. The germline V gene encodes CDR1 SGHRS and CDR2 YFSETQ. V lost 3 bases, J lost 3 bases, and 11 bases stayed unmatched. The CDR3 DNA follows: TGCGCCAGCAGCTGGCAAGACCAGCGGGGGGGAGAAGAGACCCAGTACTTC. Translating it yields CASSWQDQRGGEETQYF.

This chain connects TRBV9 to TRBJ2-1; TRBD1 is a possible D gene (5 bases). The germline V gene encodes CDR1 SGDLS and CDR2 YYNGEE. The CDR3 is 14 amino acids. V was shortened by 0 bases and J by 4 bases, with 8 bases between the two germline ends. This CDR3 reads CASSVVGLYNEQFF. The CDR3 DNA reads as TGTGCCAGCAGCGTAGTGGGGCTATACAATGAGCAGTTCTTC.

This clonotype has a handful of counts. The chain recombines TRBV25-1 with TRBJ1-3, with a weak D call TRBD1 (6 bases). The CDR3 extends over 15 amino acids. With 3 bases removed from V and 4 bases from J, the gap between germline ends came to 13 bases. CDR1 is MGHDK, CDR2 SYGVNS, per germline. CDR3: CASSDPGARGNTIYF. The CDR3 DNA follows: TGTGCCAGCAGTGATCCAGGGGCGCGAGGAAACACCATATATTTT.

This sequence joins TRBV7-8 and TRBJ1-1; TRBD1 might be the D (5 bases). The CDR3 consists of 13 residues. Germline lookup yields CDR1 SGHVS and CDR2 FQNEAQ. V lost 6 bases to trimming and J lost 5 bases, with 13 bases between them. The CDR3 DNA is TGTGCCAGCAGGGAGATGGGGGGTACTGAAGCTTTCTTT. This codes for CASREMGGTEAFF.

The DNA for the CDR3 is TGTGCCAGCAGTTTAATGGGGACAGGGGCCAACGTCCTGACTTTC. It codes for CASSLMGTGANVLTF. The chain joins TRBV27 to TRBJ2-6; the D gene is possibly TRBD1 (6 bases). Trimming shortened V by 2 bases and J by 4 bases, and 9 bases separated the two germline ends. The CDR3 is 15 residues long. Germline-derived CDR1 and CDR2 are MNHEY and SMNVEV (reference sequence).

This clonotype was observed a few times. The chain couples TRBV20-1 to TRBJ2-7; TRBD2 matches 12 bases. Germline-derived CDR1 and CDR2 are DFQATT and SNEGSKA (reference sequence). Losses at the gene ends were 0 bases for V and 5 bases for J; bases not matched to a gene: 8. This CDR3 has 16 residues. In nucleotides, the CDR3 is TGCAGTGCTAGAGATTCGAGACTAGCGGGAGACCACGAGCAGTACTTC. It is translated as CSARDSRLAGDHEQYF.